This T cell receptor beta chain was sequenced during a study of response to subunit inactivated influenza vaccine. Findings of the study overall: Each seasonal flu vaccination may recruit only limited new T cells, authors suggested.

V lost 8 bases to trimming and J lost 7 bases; unmatched junction nucleotides: 6. CDR3 length equals 13 residues. Of note for this clonotype: Its matching antigen is unknown.

One entry per CDR3 protein results from TCRdb running MiXCR on the RT-PCR reads. The data contain about 500,000 distinct CDR3 sequences, 10% to 15% of them singletons. The TCR was taken from a man between 45 and 60 years old who received an inactivated influenza vaccine. This material consisted of PBMCs from blood, taken 40 to 50 days after vaccination. The chain carries TRBV12-3 or TRBV12-4 and TRBJ2-2, with 8 bases fitting TRBD1. The CDR3 DNA reads as TGTGCCAGCCAGGGGGCGTTGAGCGGGGAGCTGTTTTTT. This codes for CASQGALSGELFF.